A single sample gave rise to the 17 T cell receptor beta chains below, sequenced in a study of tissue T cells after allogeneic stem cell transplantation. Generated by immunoSEQ multiplex PCR, the TCRdb table keeps only in-frame clones and is missing some. Found here are about 3,900 clones, approximately 74% of them singletons; the top ten hold roughly 10%. The starting material was left colon tissue, obtained at autopsy. All receptors derive from a woman aged 18-55 years with breast cancer.

The chain joins TRBV12-3 or TRBV12-4 to TRBJ1-3, with no clear D. Deletions cut 5 bases from V and 10 bases from J, with 9 bases between. The CDR3 extends over 11 amino acids. The CDR3: CASSLSSTIYF. CDR3 DNA sequence: TGTGCCAGCAGTCTTTCCTCGACCATATATTTT.

The chain is built from TRBV30 and TRBJ2-3, with D possibly TRBD2 on 6 matching bases. CDR3 length: 13 amino acids. CDR1 is GTSNPN, CDR2 SVGIG, per germline (reference sequence). Trimming pared 5 bases from V and 6 bases from J, leaving 15 bases between. The CDR3 DNA reads TGTGCCTGGGGACTATATCAGGTCGATACGCAGTATTTT. Its protein is CAWGLYQVDTQYF.

On this clone: This same CDR3 is encoded by further DNA sequences in the sample. The chain carries TRBV14 and TRBJ2-1; the D is unclear. This CDR3 region has 13 residues. CDR1 SGHDN and CDR2 FVKESK come from the germline V gene. Trimming removed 3 bases from V and 7 bases from J, with 10 bases in between. In DNA, the CDR3 is TGTGCCAGCAGCCAGGCCCTATATAATGAGCAGTTCTTC. Translated: CASSQALYNEQFF.

This chain connects TRBV6-1 to TRBJ1-2, with a weak D call TRBD1 (5 bases). Germline CDR1 and CDR2: MNHNS and SASEGT. V shed 1 base and J shed 4 bases, with 10 bases lying between them. The CDR3 is 14 amino acids. CDR3 sequence: CASSEGDSFYGYTF. For the CDR3, the DNA is TGTGCCAGCAGTGAAGGTGACAGCTTCTATGGCTACACCTTC.

The table lists this clone with a few counts. The chain joins TRBV10-3 to TRBJ2-3; 10 bases map to TRBD1. CDR1 and CDR2 (germline): ENHRY, SYGVKD. Losses at the gene ends were 10 bases for V and 4 bases for J; bases not matched to a gene: 11. The CDR3 totals 15 residues. CDR3 sequence reads: CATRGIGTGADTQYF. The CDR3 DNA is TGTGCCACCAGGGGTATCGGGACAGGGGCAGATACGCAGTATTTT.

The chain combines TRBV30 with TRBJ2-3; D possibly corresponds to TRBD2 (6 bases). The CDR3 is made up of 14 amino acids. CDR1 and CDR2 from the germline V gene are GTSNPN and SVGIG (reference sequence). Trimming shortened V by 5 bases and J by 2 bases, and 14 bases separated the two germline ends. This chain's CDR3 is CAWGGPSATDTQYF. CDR3 DNA sequence: TGTGCCTGGGGTGGGCCTAGCGCCACAGATACGCAGTATTTT. The full variable domain, in which reference TRBV30 and TRBJ2-3 provide the parts outside the CDR3, is SQTIHQWPATLVQPVGSPLSLECTVEGTSNPNLYWYRQAAGRGLQLLFYSVGIGQISSEVPQNLSASRPQDRQFILSSKKLLLSDSGFYLCAWGGPSATDTQYFGPGTRLTVL.

As to this clone: Within the sample, other DNA sequences also encode this same CDR3. The genes are TRBV7-2 and TRBJ2-5, with D uncertain. This CDR3 comprises 14 residues. Trimming removed 3 bases at V and 1 base at J, with 9 bases between. Germline CDR1 and CDR2: SGHTA and FQGNSA. DNA of the CDR3: TGTGCCAGCAGCTTCAGTAGGACCCAAGAGACCCAGTACTTC. Amino acid sequence: CASSFSRTQETQYF.

J is TRBJ1-5 and V is TRBV18, with TRBD1 as a possible D gene (6 bases). Trimming left V 3 bases short and J 3 bases short, with 12 bases between. This CDR3 has 15 amino acids. Germline CDR1 is KGHSH and CDR2 is LQKENI. As DNA, the CDR3 is TGTGCCAGCTCACCCTCAGGACAGATCAATCAGCCCCAGCATTTT. Its translation: CASSPSGQINQPQHF.

J is TRBJ2-7 and V is TRBV6-2 or TRBV6-3; 9 bases match TRBD1. V was pared by 4 bases and J by 4 bases, with 11 bases of the junction left unmatched. Germline-derived CDR1 and CDR2 are MNHEY and SVGEGT. This CDR3 is built from 16 residues. The CDR3 sequence is CASSLAGTGSPYEQYF. CDR3 sequence (DNA): TGTGCCAGCAGTTTGGCCGGGACAGGGTCTCCGTACGAGCAGTACTTC.

The V gene is TRBV5-1, the J gene TRBJ1-4; the D gene is possibly TRBD1 (6 bases). V shed 2 bases and J shed 4 bases, with 12 bases lying between them. Germline CDR1 is SGHRS and CDR2 is YFSETQ. The CDR3 consists of 15 residues. CDR3 DNA sequence: TGCGCCAGCAGCTTATTGACAGGCTTTAATGAAAAACTGTTTTTT. Protein sequence: CASSLLTGFNEKLFF.

The rearrangement uses TRBV19 and TRBJ2-1; D perhaps matches TRBD2 (6 bases). Germline V lookup: CDR1 LNHDA, CDR2 SQIVND (reference sequence). The CDR3 is made up of 14 amino acids. The V end lost 5 bases, the J end lost 10 bases, and 18 bases lay between the germline ends. For the CDR3, the DNA is TGTGCCAGTAGTTTGTCTAGCGAGGGCGGGGAGCAGTTCTTC. As protein: CASSLSSEGGEQFF.

The CDR3: CASSPGTSQGVGQFF. CDR3 in DNA: TGTGCCAGCAGCCCGGGGACTAGCCAGGGAGTAGGGCAGTTCTTC. This chain connects TRBV4-2 to TRBJ2-1; 9 bases match TRBD2. The junction had 13 bases not matched to a gene; V was cut back by 4 bases and J by 12 bases. CDR3 length: 15 residues. The germline CDR1 and CDR2 sequences are LGHNA and YNFKEQ.

In this sample, this clone turned up once. The genes are TRBV5-1 and TRBJ1-1, with D maybe TRBD1 (6 bases). V was shortened by 4 bases and J by 1 base, with 8 bases between the two germline ends. The CDR3 has 13 amino acids. Germline V gene lookup returns CDR1 SGHRS and CDR2 YFSETQ. This chain's CDR3 is CASSKDRNTEAFF. CDR3 coding DNA: TGCGCCAGCAGCAAGGACAGGAACACTGAAGCTTTCTTT.

This clone was counted a few times. The junction shows a germline mismatch at one end, possibly a read error. This chain joins TRBV7-7 and TRBJ2-7; TRBD1 matches at 9 bases. This CDR3 has 15 residues. The germline V gene encodes CDR1 SSHAT and CDR2 FNYEAQ (reference sequence). The CDR3 region has the DNA TGTGCTAGCAGCTTAGGGACAGGGCGTGGGTACGAGCAGTACTTC. Translated, it gives CASSLGTGRGYEQYF.

The rearrangement uses TRBV2 and TRBJ2-7; 8 bases fit TRBD1. The CDR3 extends over 12 amino acids. V gave up 6 bases and J gave up 7 bases; unmatched junction bases: 5. Germline-derived CDR1 and CDR2 are SNHLY and FYNNEI. CDR3 bases: TGTGCCAGCAGGGACAGGGCGGGAGAGCAGTACTTC. It translates to CASRDRAGEQYF. Supplemented by reference TRBV2 and TRBJ2-7, the full variable domain reads EPEVTQTPSHQVTQMGQEVILRCVPISNHLYFYWYRQILGQKVEFLVSFYNNEISEKSEIFDDQFSVERPDGSNFTLKIRSTKLEDSAMYFCASRDRAGEQYFGPGTRLTVT.

The gene calls are TRBV19 and TRBJ1-5; 7 bases are shared with TRBD1. This CDR3 region has 15 residues. Germline trimming cut 10 bases from V and 7 bases from J; bases unmatched to any gene: 16. Germline V CDR1 and CDR2: LNHDA, SQIVND (reference sequence). CDR3 loop: CATTQTGQDVQPQHF. Here the CDR3 DNA reads TGTGCCACGACCCAAACAGGACAGGACGTCCAGCCCCAGCATTTT.

This chain joins TRBV3-1 (or the pseudogene TRBV3-2) and TRBJ2-5; maybe TRBD1 (5 bases). Trimming removed 1 base from V and 4 bases from J, with 10 bases in between. CDR3 length equals 14 residues. Germline-derived CDR1 and CDR2 are LGHDT and YNNKEL (reference sequence). The CDR3 protein is CASSQGGLIETQYF. CDR3 sequence (DNA): TGTGCCAGCAGCCAAGGGGGCCTGATAGAGACCCAGTACTTC.